Following are 21 T cell receptor beta chains from one sample sequenced in a study of T-cell memory formation after mild COVID-19. TCRdb reprocessed the 5' RACE reads via MiXCR and lists one record per CDR3 protein. The sample has over 60,000 distinct CDR3 sequences; approximately 15% are singletons. The sample comprised PBMCs or a T cell subset sorted from them (not recorded which). Source of these receptors: an adult woman who had mild COVID-19 (a few samples of this study predate the infection). Cell type and time point are not known.

The chain carries TRBV5-6 and TRBJ1-2; tentatively, D is TRBD1 (5 bases). This CDR3 is 14 amino acids long. Germline assignment: CDR1 SGHDT and CDR2 YYEEEE. V gave up 6 bases and J gave up 3 bases, with 15 bases separating them. The CDR3 sequence: CASTPGDGYYGYTF. As DNA, the CDR3 is TGTGCCAGCACCCCGGGGGACGGGTACTATGGCTACACCTTC.

The chain is built from TRBV27 and TRBJ2-4; the match to TRBD2 covers 10 bases. The CDR3 length is 13 residues. In germline, CDR1 is MNHEY, CDR2 SMNVEV (reference sequence). Trimming took 8 bases from V and 7 from J; bases not matched to a gene: 5. The CDR3 here is CASGAGGTNIQYF. The CDR3 coding sequence is TGTGCCAGCGGAGCGGGAGGGACTAACATTCAGTACTTC.

V is TRBV5-1 and J is TRBJ2-3; no clear D gene. Between the trimmed V and J ends, which lost 1 base and 1 base, there was a span of 10 bases. CDR3 length: 15 residues. Germline CDR1 SGHRS, CDR2 YFSETQ. In nucleotides, the CDR3 is TGCGCCAGCAGCTTGAGGGCGTCCGGCACAGATACGCAGTATTTT. This translates into CASSLRASGTDTQYF.

This clonotype has a single count. V is TRBV27 and J is TRBJ1-2; D not resolved. Trimming stripped 3 bases from V and 2 bases from J, with 7 bases between. This CDR3 has 13 amino acids. Germline lookup yields CDR1 MNHEY and CDR2 SMNVEV (reference sequence). CDR3 sequence (DNA): TGTGCCAGCAGTTTTGGACGGAACTATGGCTACACCTTC. Translated, it gives CASSFGRNYGYTF.

V usage is TRBV5-1 and J usage is TRBJ2-4; 8 bases line up with TRBD1. CDR1 is SGHRS and CDR2 is YFSETQ in the germline V gene. The CDR3 loop spans 14 amino acids. V dropped 3 bases and J dropped 7; count of bases not matched to a gene: 6. The CDR3 nucleotides read TGCGCCAGCAGCTCTGACAGGGGCGGGAACATTCAGTACTTC. Protein product: CASSSDRGGNIQYF.

The gene calls are TRBV6-1 and TRBJ2-5, with a possible D match to TRBD2 (6 bases). The CDR3 totals 14 residues. The V and J ends lost 2 bases and 7 bases respectively, with 14 bases between them. Germline V lookup: CDR1 MNHNS, CDR2 SASEGT. The DNA of the CDR3 is TGTGCCAGCAGTGAAAGCGGGTTAGAAGGGACCCAGTACTTC. It is translated as CASSESGLEGTQYF.

The genes are TRBV30 and TRBJ1-1; the D is unclear. This CDR3 comprises 13 residues. V was trimmed by 2 bases and J by 3 bases, leaving 10 bases between them. Per germline, CDR1 GTSNPN and CDR2 SVGIG (reference sequence). This chain's CDR3 is CAWSREGYTEAFF. The CDR3 bases are TGTGCCTGGAGTAGAGAAGGGTACACTGAAGCTTTCTTT.

The chain links TRBV4-3 to TRBJ2-6; perhaps TRBD2 as D (5 bases). This CDR3 contains 17 residues. The germline V and J ends were trimmed by 5 bases and 1 base, with 15 bases remaining between them. Germline V gene data show CDR1 as LGHNA and CDR2 as YSLEER. The CDR3 loop reads CASSFRTDLSGANVLTF. The CDR3, as DNA: TGCGCCAGCAGCTTCAGAACGGACTTGTCTGGGGCCAACGTCCTGACTTTC.

The J gene is TRBJ1-1, the V gene TRBV30; no definite D call. V lost 5 bases, J lost 4 bases, and 8 bases lay in between. Germline CDR1 GTSNPN, CDR2 SVGIG (reference sequence). The CDR3 sequence is 11 residues long. The CDR3 region is CAWRGSTEAFF. CDR3 nucleotide sequence: TGTGCCTGGCGAGGGAGCACTGAAGCTTTCTTT.

This chain links TRBV7-9 with TRBJ1-1, with TRBD1 identical over 9 bases. J was trimmed by 3 bases and V by 4 bases; bases with no gene match: 9. Germline-derived CDR1 and CDR2 are SEHNR and FQNEAQ (reference sequence). The CDR3 consists of 16 residues. The CDR3 loop reads CASSSWPRTGDTEAFF. The CDR3 DNA reads as TGTGCCAGCAGCTCTTGGCCTAGGACAGGGGACACTGAAGCTTTCTTT.

The chain employs TRBV29-1 and TRBJ1-1; D is unresolved. Trimming removed 8 bases at V and 6 bases at J, with 13 bases between. Germline CDR1 is SQVTM and CDR2 is ANQGSEA. CDR3 length equals 11 residues. Written as DNA, the CDR3 is TGCAGCATAAGGGAATTTGCTGAAGCTTTCTTT. This translates into CSIREFAEAFF.

This sequence joins TRBV14 and TRBJ2-7; D not certain. Germline CDR1 reads SGHDN; CDR2 reads FVKESK. V lost 0 bases to trimming and J lost 4 bases, with 7 bases between them. The CDR3 loop spans 13 amino acids. The chain's CDR3 is CASSQDPSYEQYF. The CDR3 bases are TGTGCCAGCAGCCAAGATCCCAGTTACGAGCAGTACTTC. The full variable domain, completed using reference TRBV14 and TRBJ2-7, is EAGVTQFPSHSVIEKGQTVTLRCDPISGHDNLYWYRRVMGKEIKFLLHFVKESKQDESGMPNNRFLAERTGGTYSTLKVQPAELEDSGVYFCASSQDPSYEQYFGPGTRLTVT.

This clonotype was observed a handful of times. The rearrangement joins TRBV4-3 to TRBJ2-1; TRBD2 aligns across 16 bases. V gave up 0 bases and J gave up 10 bases; unmatched junction bases: 6. Germline CDR1 is LGHNA and CDR2 is YSLEER. The length of the CDR3 is 17 residues. CDR3: CASSQEGGTSGRAEQFF. The CDR3 bases are TGCGCCAGCAGCCAAGAGGGAGGGACTAGCGGGAGGGCCGAGCAGTTCTTC.

This clonotype has more than one count but fewer than ten. This chain uses TRBV7-9 with TRBJ2-3; no definite D call. The V and J ends lost 1 base and 2 bases respectively, with 4 bases between them. The CDR3 is 13 residues long. CDR1 is SEHNR, CDR2 FQNEAQ, per germline (reference sequence). The CDR3 sequence: CASSLVYTDTQYF. CDR3 nucleotide sequence: TGTGCCAGCAGCTTAGTATACACAGATACGCAGTATTTT.

This rearrangement joins TRBV7-9 to TRBJ1-1, with D maybe TRBD1 (6 bases). Trimming removed 2 bases at V and 10 bases at J, with 20 bases between. Germline CDR1 reads SEHNR; CDR2 reads FQNEAQ (reference sequence). The CDR3 consists of 15 residues. CDR3 bases: TGTGCCAGCAGCTTAACCGAGGAGCCAGGGGCTGGAGCTTTCTTT. It specifies CASSLTEEPGAGAFF.

The table lists this clonotype with a few counts. The chain links TRBV20-1 to TRBJ2-4; 9 bases map to TRBD2. Trimming removed 1 base from V and 6 bases from J; junction bases left unmatched: 4. CDR3 length: 14 residues. From germline, CDR1 is DFQATT and CDR2 SNEGSKA (reference sequence). The CDR3 sequence is CSARGGGARNIQYF. In nucleotides, the CDR3 is TGCAGTGCTAGAGGCGGGGGGGCAAGAAACATTCAGTACTTC.

The chain couples TRBV4-1 to TRBJ2-7, with 7 bases lining up with TRBD1. This CDR3 has 12 residues. Germline CDR1 and CDR2: MGHRA and YSYEKL. Germline trimming cut 1 base from V and 12 bases from J; bases unmatched to any gene: 6. CDR3 nucleotide sequence: TGCGCCAGCAGCCAAGGAGACAGGGTGTCGTACTTC. It specifies CASSQGDRVSYF.

The V and J genes are TRBV28 and TRBJ1-5; TRBD1 matches 7 bases. In germline, CDR1 is MDHEN, CDR2 SYDVKM. With V trimmed by 6 bases and J by 7 bases, 12 bases remained unmatched. The CDR3 sequence is 15 residues long. The CDR3 protein is CASRPDRLQGQPQHF. DNA of the CDR3: TGTGCCAGCAGGCCGGACAGGCTACAAGGACAGCCCCAGCATTTT.

This chain connects TRBV6-2 or TRBV6-3 to TRBJ2-7; D is possibly TRBD1 (5 bases). This CDR3 region has 14 residues. Trimming took 1 base from V and 3 from J, leaving 10 bases between them. Germline CDR1 and CDR2: MNHEY and SVGEGT. DNA of the CDR3: TGTGCCAGCAGTTACTGGGGCGTAGGCTACGAGCAGTACTTC. This encodes CASSYWGVGYEQYF.

The chain links TRBV27 to TRBJ2-1; D not certain. This CDR3 contains 13 residues. With 0 bases removed from V and 3 bases from J, the gap between germline ends came to 3 bases. Germline values: CDR1 MNHEY, CDR2 SMNVEV (reference sequence). The CDR3 region is CASSLSIYNEQFF. The CDR3 DNA reads as TGTGCCAGCAGTTTATCCATCTACAATGAGCAGTTCTTC.

This clonotype was seen repeatedly, ten times or more. V is TRBV7-9 and J is TRBJ2-1; 8 nucleotides match TRBD2. Germline V gene lookup returns CDR1 SEHNR and CDR2 FQNEAQ (reference sequence). J lost 15 bases, V lost 5 bases, and 6 bases had no gene match. The CDR3 is 11 amino acids. CDR3 loop: CASSGTRMRFF. The CDR3 DNA reads TGTGCCAGCAGCGGGACTAGAATGAGGTTCTTC.